The present T cell receptor beta chain was sequenced within a study of early T cells in non-severe SARS-CoV-2 infection. This clonotype appeared many times. Its specificity is unknown. Individual cDNA molecules were tagged with unique molecular identifiers. TCRdb fed the 5' RACE reads into MiXCR, producing one record per CDR3 protein. This table has about 42,000 distinct CDR3 sequences, 5% to 6.5% appearing once. General study results and limits: VDJdb-based annotation leaned toward anti-spike CD8 responses and missed private and CD4 specificities.

This clonotype was obtained from an adult who was a healthcare worker with PCR-confirmed SARS-CoV-2 infection or an uninfected control (not recorded which). The starting material was whole blood, obtained at baseline.

In DNA form, the CDR3 reads TGTGCCAGCAGCTTTACAGGGGTGGCCGAGCAGTACTTC. Encoded protein: CASSFTGVAEQYF. This chain connects TRBV11-2 to TRBJ2-7; 7 bases agree with TRBD1. CDR3 length equals 13 residues. Germline CDR1 is SGHAT and CDR2 is FQNNGV. Trimming cost V 3 bases and J 6 bases; bases outside gene matches: 5. The entire variable domain, with the rest obtained from reference TRBV11-2 and TRBJ2-7, is as follows: EAGVAQSPRYKIIEKRQSVAFWCNPISGHATLYWYQQILGQGPKLLIQFQNNGVVDDSQLPKDRFSAERLKGVDSTLKIQPAKLEDSAVYLCASSFTGVAEQYFGPGTRLTVT.